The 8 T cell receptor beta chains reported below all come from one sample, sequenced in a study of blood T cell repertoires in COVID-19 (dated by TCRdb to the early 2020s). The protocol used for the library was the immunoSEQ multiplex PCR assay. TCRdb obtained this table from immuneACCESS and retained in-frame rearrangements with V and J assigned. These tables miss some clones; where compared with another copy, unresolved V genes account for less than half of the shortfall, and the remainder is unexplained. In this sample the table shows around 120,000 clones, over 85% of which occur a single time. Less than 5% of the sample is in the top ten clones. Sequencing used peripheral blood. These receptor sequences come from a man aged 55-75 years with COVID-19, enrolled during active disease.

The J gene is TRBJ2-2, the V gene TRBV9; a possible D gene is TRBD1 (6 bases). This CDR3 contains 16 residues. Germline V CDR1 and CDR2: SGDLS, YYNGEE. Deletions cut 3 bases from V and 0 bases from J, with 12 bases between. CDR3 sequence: CASSAAGTPNTGELFF. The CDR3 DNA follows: TGTGCCAGCAGCGCCGCCGGGACACCGAACACCGGGGAGCTGTTTTTT.

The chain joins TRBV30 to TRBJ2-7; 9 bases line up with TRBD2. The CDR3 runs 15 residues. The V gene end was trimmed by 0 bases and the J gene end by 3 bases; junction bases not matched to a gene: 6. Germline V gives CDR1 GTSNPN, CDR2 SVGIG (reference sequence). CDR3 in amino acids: CAWSVRTSANYEQYF. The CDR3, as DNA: TGTGCCTGGAGTGTACGGACTAGCGCAAACTACGAGCAGTACTTC.

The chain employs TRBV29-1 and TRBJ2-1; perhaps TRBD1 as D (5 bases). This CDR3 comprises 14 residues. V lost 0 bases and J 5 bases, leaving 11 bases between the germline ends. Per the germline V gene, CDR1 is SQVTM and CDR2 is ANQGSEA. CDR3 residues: CSVEEGARDNEQFF. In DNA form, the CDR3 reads TGCAGCGTTGAAGAAGGGGCTAGAGACAATGAGCAGTTCTTC.

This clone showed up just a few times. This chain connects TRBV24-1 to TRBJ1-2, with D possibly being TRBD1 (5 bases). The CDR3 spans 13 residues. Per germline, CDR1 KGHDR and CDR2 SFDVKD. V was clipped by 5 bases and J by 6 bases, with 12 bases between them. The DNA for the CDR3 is TGTGCCACCAGTGTTGCAGAGACAGATGGCTACACCTTC. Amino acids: CATSVAETDGYTF.

In DNA form, the CDR3 reads TGTGCCAGCAGCCCTCCGGGGGGCCCGGTGCTGTTTTTT. Protein product: CASSPPGGPVLFF. V usage is TRBV14 and J usage is TRBJ2-2; maybe TRBD2 (7 bases). This CDR3 is built from 13 residues. The germline V gene encodes CDR1 SGHDN and CDR2 FVKESK. Trimming pared 4 bases from V and 13 bases from J, leaving 16 bases between.

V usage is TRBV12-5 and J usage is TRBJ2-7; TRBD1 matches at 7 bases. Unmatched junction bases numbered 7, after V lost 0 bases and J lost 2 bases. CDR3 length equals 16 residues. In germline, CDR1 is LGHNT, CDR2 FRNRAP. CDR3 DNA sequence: TGTGCTAGTGGTTTGGTACTCGGGCAGGGGGCCTACGAGCAGTACTTC. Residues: CASGLVLGQGAYEQYF.

The CDR3 nucleotides are TGTGCCTGGAGTGCCCCGGGACAAAGGGACACTGAAGCTTTCTTT. Translation: CAWSAPGQRDTEAFF. V is TRBV30 and J is TRBJ1-1; TRBD1 might be the D (6 bases). The CDR3 length is 15 residues. Germline V lookup: CDR1 GTSNPN, CDR2 SVGIG (reference sequence). Trimming removed 1 base from V and 3 bases from J, with 15 bases in between.

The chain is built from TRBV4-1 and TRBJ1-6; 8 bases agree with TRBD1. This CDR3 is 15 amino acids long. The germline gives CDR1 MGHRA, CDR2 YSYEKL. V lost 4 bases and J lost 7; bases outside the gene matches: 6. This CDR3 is CASSPQDRDNSPLHF. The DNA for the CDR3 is TGCGCCAGCAGCCCCCAGGACAGGGACAATTCACCCCTCCACTTT.